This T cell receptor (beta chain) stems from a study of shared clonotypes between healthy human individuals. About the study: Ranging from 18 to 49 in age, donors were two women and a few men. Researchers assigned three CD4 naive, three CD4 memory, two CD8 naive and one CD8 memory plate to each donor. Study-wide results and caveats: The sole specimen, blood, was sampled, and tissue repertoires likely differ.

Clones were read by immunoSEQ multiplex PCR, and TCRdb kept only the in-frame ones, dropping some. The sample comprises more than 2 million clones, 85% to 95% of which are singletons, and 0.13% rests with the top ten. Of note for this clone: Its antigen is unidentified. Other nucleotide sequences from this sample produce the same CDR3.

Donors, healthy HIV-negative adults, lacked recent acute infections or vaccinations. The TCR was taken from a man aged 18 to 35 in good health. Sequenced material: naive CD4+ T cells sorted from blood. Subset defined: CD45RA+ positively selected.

The chain's CDR3 is CASSLVAGAAGELFF. Here the CDR3 DNA reads TGCGCCAGCAGCTTGGTAGCGGGGGCCGCCGGGGAGCTGTTTTTT. V usage is TRBV5-1 and J usage is TRBJ2-2; 9 bases are a match to TRBD2. The CDR3 length is 15 residues. Trimming took 0 bases from V and 6 from J; bases not matched to a gene: 3. CDR1 is SGHRS and CDR2 is YFSETQ in the germline V gene.